The 27 T cell receptor beta chains below were found in one sample sequenced in a study of identical twins. TCRdb recomputed calls from the 5' RACE reads with MiXCR, one row per CDR3 protein. The sample lists 460,000 or so distinct CDR3 sequences, about 14% occurring once. A further study also used this sample, focusing on yellow fever vaccine responses in identical twins.

The sample comprised CD4+ T cells sorted from blood. The source is a woman younger than 35 in good health.

This clonotype was observed a few times. This chain uses TRBV10-3 with TRBJ2-2, with TRBD1 matching over 7 bases. The V and J ends lost 9 bases and 0 bases, in that order; junction bases with no gene match: 13. Germline V gene data show CDR1 as ENHRY and CDR2 as SYGVKD. This CDR3 spans 17 amino acids. DNA for the CDR3: TGTGCCATTCGACAGGGCAGGAGTAGCACGAACACCGGGGAGCTGTTTTTT. Translation gives CAIRQGRSSTNTGELFF.

This clonotype was detected a few times. V usage is TRBV24-1 and J usage is TRBJ2-1; 12 bases fit TRBD2. Germline values: CDR1 KGHDR, CDR2 SFDVKD. The V segment lost 3 bases and the J segment 4 bases; nucleotides outside the gene matches: 9. The CDR3 covers 18 residues. The CDR3 is CATSDTQGLAGIYNEQFF. DNA of the CDR3: TGTGCCACCAGTGATACCCAAGGACTAGCGGGAATTTACAATGAGCAGTTCTTC.

The V gene is TRBV7-2, the J gene TRBJ2-1; perhaps TRBD2 as D (5 bases). Trimming took off 4 bases at V and 0 bases at J, with 16 bases between the two ends. The CDR3 runs 17 residues. The germline gives CDR1 SGHTA, CDR2 FQGNSA. CDR3 protein: CASSSRAQRSSYNEQFF. The CDR3 nucleotides are TGTGCCAGCAGCTCAAGGGCCCAGCGGAGCTCCTACAATGAGCAGTTCTTC.

This clonotype has only a few counts. The J gene is TRBJ2-1, the V gene TRBV7-9; either TRBD1 or TRBD2 may fit D (5 bases each). The CDR3 totals 16 residues. The germline V gene encodes CDR1 SEHNR and CDR2 FQNEAQ (reference sequence). V was cut by 3 bases and J by 8 bases, with 20 bases left in between. The CDR3 DNA sequence: TGTGCCAGCAGCTTCTCGTGGCAGGGAAGCGGCTATGAGCAGTTCTTC. It translates to CASSFSWQGSGYEQFF.

This chain connects TRBV7-9 to TRBJ2-1, with 12 bases aligning to TRBD2. V lost 2 bases, J lost 6 bases, and 2 bases stayed unmatched. The CDR3 is 15 residues long. The germline CDR1 and CDR2 sequences are SEHNR and FQNEAQ (reference sequence). This CDR3 reads CASSLLAGGRNEQFF. The CDR3 DNA is TGTGCCAGCAGCTTACTAGCGGGAGGGCGCAATGAGCAGTTCTTC.

This clonotype has only a few counts. This chain links TRBV11-2 with TRBJ1-1; D unresolved. V lost 1 base to trimming and J lost 7 bases, with 10 bases between them. Germline loops: CDR1 SGHAT, CDR2 FQNNGV. This CDR3 is built from 13 residues. The CDR3 DNA follows: TGTGCCAGCAGCTTAGGCGCCGGGCGTGAAGCTTTCTTT. As protein: CASSLGAGREAFF.

This clonotype has a handful of counts. The V and J genes are TRBV6-1 and TRBJ2-7; a possible D gene is TRBD1 (6 bases). Germline loops: CDR1 MNHNS, CDR2 SASEGT. V lost 2 bases and J lost 0, with 11 bases in between. This CDR3 comprises 15 residues. Here the CDR3 reads CASSETGQVSYEQYF. The CDR3 DNA reads as TGTGCCAGCAGTGAAACGGGACAAGTCTCCTACGAGCAGTACTTC.

This chain joins TRBV12-3 or TRBV12-4 and TRBJ2-7, with 9 bases lining up with TRBD1. The CDR3 runs to 15 residues. V gave up 3 bases and J gave up 5 bases; unmatched junction bases: 8. CDR3 region: CASSFGDRVIDEQYF. As DNA, the CDR3 is TGTGCCAGCAGTTTCGGGGACAGGGTGATTGACGAGCAGTACTTC.

This clonotype occurred a few times. V and J are TRBV5-1 and TRBJ2-2; D ambiguous. The germline gives CDR1 SGHRS, CDR2 YFSETQ. This CDR3 comprises 16 residues. V lost 1 base to trimming and J lost 6 bases, with 16 bases between them. The CDR3 here is CASSLSFRMFSGELFF. The CDR3 region has the DNA TGCGCCAGCAGCTTGTCTTTCCGAATGTTTTCCGGGGAGCTGTTTTTT.

V and J are TRBV6-2 or TRBV6-3 and TRBJ2-1; D possibly corresponds to TRBD2 (5 bases). Germline V CDR1 and CDR2: MNHEY, SVGEGT. The CDR3 is 14 amino acids. Trimming left V 1 base short and J 6 bases short, with 10 bases between. The CDR3 loop reads CASSYFGKFNEQFF. Written as DNA, the CDR3 is TGTGCCAGCAGTTACTTCGGGAAGTTCAATGAGCAGTTCTTC.

The chain has TRBV2 and TRBJ2-1; D possibly corresponds to TRBD2 (6 bases). Trimming left V 7 bases short and J 5 bases short, with 12 bases between. Germline V gene lookup returns CDR1 SNHLY and CDR2 FYNNEI. The CDR3 consists of 13 residues. DNA of the CDR3: TGTGCCAGCACGACTAGACTTAACAATGAGCAGTTCTTC. Its translation is CASTTRLNNEQFF.

There are many counts of this clonotype. The V call is TRBV12-3 or TRBV12-4, the J call TRBJ1-4; D gene uncertain. The CDR3 contains 14 residues. Deletions cut 4 bases from V and 6 bases from J, with 12 bases between. The CDR3 sequence: CASSSSFRDEKLFF. Here the CDR3 DNA reads TGTGCCAGCAGTTCATCCTTTAGGGATGAAAAACTGTTTTTT.

The chain joins TRBV7-9 to TRBJ2-7; TRBD1 might be the D (6 bases). V was cut by 7 bases and J by 5 bases, with 21 bases left in between. CDR1 and CDR2 (germline): SEHNR, FQNEAQ (reference sequence). The CDR3 is 15 amino acids. The DNA for the CDR3 is TGTGCCAGCACTACACTACAGGGCTTTCCCCACGAGCAGTACTTC. Protein sequence: CASTTLQGFPHEQYF.

The V gene is TRBV6-1, the J gene TRBJ1-5; D is unresolved. Between the trimmed V and J ends, which lost 1 base and 2 bases, there was a span of 12 bases. Germline CDR1 and CDR2: MNHNS and SASEGT. This CDR3 region has 16 residues. This CDR3 reads CASSEGRRVRNQPQHF. In DNA form, the CDR3 reads TGTGCCAGCAGTGAAGGTAGAAGGGTACGCAATCAGCCCCAGCATTTT.

This clonotype appeared once. The rearrangement joins TRBV20-1 to TRBJ2-5, with D maybe TRBD2 (6 bases). This CDR3 is 14 amino acids long. Germline values: CDR1 DFQATT, CDR2 SNEGSKA (reference sequence). V lost 4 bases and J lost 4, with 16 bases in between. CDR3 amino acids: CSAIRDWVVETQYF. CDR3 bases: TGCAGTGCTATCCGGGACTGGGTCGTAGAGACCCAGTACTTC.

The genes are TRBV5-1 and TRBJ2-7; D gene uncertain. Per the germline V gene, CDR1 is SGHRS and CDR2 is YFSETQ. This CDR3 is 15 amino acids long. Trimming took 3 bases from V and 3 from J, leaving 16 bases between them. This chain's CDR3 is CASSSTQRWDYEQYF. The CDR3 coding sequence is TGCGCCAGCAGCTCGACGCAGAGGTGGGACTACGAGCAGTACTTC.

The chain uses TRBV7-9 and TRBJ2-3; D uncertain. Trimming left V 3 bases short and J 2 bases short, with 12 bases between. The CDR3 covers 15 residues. Germline loops: CDR1 SEHNR, CDR2 FQNEAQ (reference sequence). The CDR3 is CASSFATSITDTQYF. CDR3 nucleotide sequence: TGTGCCAGCAGCTTCGCCACATCTATCACAGATACGCAGTATTTT.

The chain couples TRBV5-1 to TRBJ2-1; TRBD2 agrees at 12 bases. J was trimmed by 9 bases and V by 2 bases; bases with no gene match: 9. The CDR3 length is 16 residues. Germline CDR1 is SGHRS and CDR2 is YFSETQ. This CDR3 is CASSLGLAGPTSEQFF. CDR3 nucleotide sequence: TGCGCCAGCAGCTTAGGACTAGCGGGACCCACCTCTGAGCAGTTCTTC.

This clonotype appeared a few times. This chain links TRBV20-1 with TRBJ2-1; D possibly corresponds to TRBD1 (5 bases). With 6 bases removed from V and 0 bases from J, the gap between germline ends came to 12 bases. The V gene's germline CDR1 is DFQATT and CDR2 SNEGSKA (reference sequence). CDR3 size: 14 residues. The CDR3 DNA reads as TGCAGTGCAAAGCTAGGGGCCTCCTACAATGAGCAGTTCTTC. This sequence encodes CSAKLGASYNEQFF.

This chain links TRBV12-5 with TRBJ2-7; D gene ambiguous. V was pared by 6 bases and J by 9 bases, with 6 bases between. This CDR3 contains 9 residues. Germline lookup yields CDR1 LGHNT and CDR2 FRNRAP. The CDR3 protein is CASGNGQYF. CDR3 DNA: TGTGCTAGTGGAAATGGGCAGTACTTC.

This clonotype has only a few counts. This chain links TRBV20-1 with TRBJ1-2; D may be TRBD1 (5 bases). V was pared by 3 bases and J by 8 bases, with 7 bases between. The V gene's germline CDR1 is DFQATT and CDR2 SNEGSKA (reference sequence). This CDR3 spans 10 amino acids. In nucleotides, the CDR3 is TGCAGTGCTAGTGGGGGAGGCTACACCTTC. It encodes CSASGGGYTF.

Only a few counts were recorded for this clonotype. The gene calls are TRBV20-1 and TRBJ2-5; the match to TRBD1 covers 9 bases. Germline V lookup: CDR1 DFQATT, CDR2 SNEGSKA (reference sequence). Trimming took 2 bases from V and 2 from J; bases not matched to a gene: 6. The CDR3 spans 15 residues. CDR3 nucleotide sequence: TGCAGTGCTAGATTGGGGACAGGGCGGCAAGAGACCCAGTACTTC. It encodes CSARLGTGRQETQYF.

This chain uses TRBV7-2 with TRBJ2-5; D is ambiguous. This CDR3 region has 14 residues. CDR1 and CDR2 (germline): SGHTA, FQGNSA. Trimming removed 1 base from V and 5 bases from J, with 11 bases in between. The CDR3 nucleotides read TGTGCCAGCAGCTTAGGCGGTACTGGGGAGACCCAGTACTTC. Protein sequence: CASSLGGTGETQYF.

V usage is TRBV9 and J usage is TRBJ2-1, with TRBD1 matching over 7 bases. Trimming removed 4 bases from V and 3 bases from J; junction bases left unmatched: 13. This CDR3 has 17 amino acids. Germline V lookup: CDR1 SGDLS, CDR2 YYNGEE. The CDR3 is CASSPRTGKGLYNEQFF. CDR3 nucleotides: TGTGCCAGCAGCCCCCGGACAGGCAAAGGGCTCTACAATGAGCAGTTCTTC.

V usage is TRBV5-1 and J usage is TRBJ2-1; D is possibly TRBD2 (5 bases). V was clipped by 1 base and J by 0 bases, with 11 bases between them. The CDR3 contains 16 residues. Germline CDR1 SGHRS, CDR2 YFSETQ. CDR3 residues: CASSLMVGVSYNEQFF. DNA for the CDR3: TGCGCCAGCAGCTTGATGGTCGGGGTCTCCTACAATGAGCAGTTCTTC.

This clonotype was observed a few times. V is TRBV11-1 and J is TRBJ2-1; 9 bases are a match to TRBD2. This CDR3 region has 16 residues. Germline CDR1 SGHAT, CDR2 FQDESV (reference sequence). V was pared by 0 bases and J by 8 bases, with 8 bases of the junction left unmatched. CDR3 sequence (DNA): TGTGCCAGCAGCTTAGCGCAGGGGACTAGCTTCCATGAGCAGTTCTTC. Translation gives CASSLAQGTSFHEQFF. Filled out from reference TRBV11-1 and TRBJ2-1, the complete variable domain reads EAEVAQSPRYKITEKSQAVAFWCDPISGHATLYWYRQILGQGPELLVQFQDESVVDDSQLPKDRFSAERLKGVDSTLKIQPAELGDSAMYLCASSLAQGTSFHEQFFGPGTRLTVL.

This clonotype was observed a few times. The chain joins TRBV7-2 to TRBJ2-4; 10 bases line up with TRBD1. CDR3 length: 12 residues. The germline V gene has CDR1 SGHTA and CDR2 FQGNSA. The V segment lost 5 bases and the J segment 15 bases; nucleotides outside the gene matches: 7. CDR3 amino acids: CASSRGTGEVYF. The CDR3 DNA is TGTGCCAGCAGCAGAGGGACAGGGGAGGTGTACTTC.